This T cell receptor beta chain was sequenced for a study of blood T cell repertoires in COVID-19. Study background: From the United States, Italy and Spain came samples of acute and convalescent COVID-19.

CDR3 length: 14 residues. CDR1 and CDR2 from the germline V gene are SGHTA and FQGTGA. J gave up 10 bases and V 4 bases, and 5 bases lay outside the gene matches. The protocol was immunoSEQ multiplex PCR, while the TCRdb copy is restricted to in-frame clones and leaves out a portion. The top ten hold about 20% of the sample, which has approximately 60,000 clones, about 70% seen once. Sequenced input: peripheral blood. This receptor was obtained from a man aged 50 to 60 with active or convalescent COVID-19. The J gene is TRBJ1-6, the V gene TRBV7-3; the match to TRBD1 covers 9 bases. The CDR3 coding sequence is TGTGCCAGCAGCTCGCCGGGACAGGGCTCACCCCTCCACTTT. It is translated as CASSSPGQGSPLHF.